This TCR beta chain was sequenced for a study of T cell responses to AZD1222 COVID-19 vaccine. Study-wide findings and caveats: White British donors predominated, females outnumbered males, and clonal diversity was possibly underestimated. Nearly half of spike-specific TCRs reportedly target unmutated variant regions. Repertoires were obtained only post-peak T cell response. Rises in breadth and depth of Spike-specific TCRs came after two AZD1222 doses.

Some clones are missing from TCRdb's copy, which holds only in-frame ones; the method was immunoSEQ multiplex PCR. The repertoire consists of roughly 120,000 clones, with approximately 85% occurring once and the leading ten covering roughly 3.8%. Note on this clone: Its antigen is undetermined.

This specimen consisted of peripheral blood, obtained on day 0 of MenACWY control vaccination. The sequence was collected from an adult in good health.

The CDR3 loop is CASSGTGTSYEQYF. The CDR3 DNA is TGTGCCAGCTCCGGGACAGGGACTTCATACGAGCAGTACTTC. The chain combines TRBV19 with TRBJ2-7, with TRBD1 matching 9 bases. With V trimmed by 9 bases and J by 4 bases, 10 bases remained unmatched. CDR1 is LNHDA and CDR2 is SQIVND in the germline V gene (reference sequence). The CDR3 length is 14 residues.